What follows is one TCR beta chain and its context. This entry comes from a study of T cell responses to AZD1222 COVID-19 vaccine. Looked up from germline, CDR1 is SGHRS and CDR2 is YFSETQ. V was clipped by 0 bases and J by 1 base, with 2 bases between them. The CDR3 contains 13 residues. TCRdb keeps only in-frame clones here, not all; method: immunoSEQ multiplex PCR. The sample yields 240,000 or so clones, 80% to 95% seen once. The chain carries TRBV5-1 and TRBJ1-5; D is unresolved. This receptor was obtained from an adult in good health. Sample: peripheral blood, taken on day 0 of AZD1222 vaccination. The CDR3 DNA is TGCGCCAGCAGCTTGGAAAGCAATCAGCCCCAGCATTTT. This codes for CASSLESNQPQHF.